One and the same sample provided the 7 T cell receptor beta chains below, sequenced in a study of blood T cells in healthy people across ages. Then a second PCR, running about 7 to 11 cycles, was carried out with a sample-barcoded 5' primer and a J-beta primer mix. TCRdb recomputed calls from the 5' RACE reads with MiXCR, one row per CDR3 protein. The sample has 1.5 million to 2 million distinct CDR3 sequences; 28% are singletons. Sequenced: blood. The source of these receptors is a woman aged 25 to 39 in good health.

This clonotype has a count of ten or more. The rearrangement uses TRBV11-1 and TRBJ1-2; D ambiguous. V lost 0 bases and J 0 bases, leaving 11 bases between the germline ends. Germline V gene lookup returns CDR1 SGHAT and CDR2 FQDESV (reference sequence). This CDR3 spans 16 amino acids. As DNA, the CDR3 is TGTGCCAGCAGCTTAGCCCCTGGAGGGTCTAACTATGGCTACACCTTC. It codes for CASSLAPGGSNYGYTF.

The chain carries TRBV29-1 and TRBJ1-2; D is unresolved. CDR1 is SQVTM and CDR2 is ANQGSEA in the germline V gene. This CDR3 comprises 12 residues. Trimming stripped 5 bases from V and 2 bases from J, with 9 bases between. CDR3 loop: CSVSLGNYGYTF. The CDR3 DNA sequence: TGCAGCGTTAGCTTAGGGAACTATGGCTACACCTTC.

This clonotype appeared a few times. The DNA of the CDR3 is TGTGCCACCCTGACAGGGGGAAACACCATATATTTT. Translated: CATLTGGNTIYF. The chain links TRBV10-3 to TRBJ1-3; 7 bases align to TRBD1. Germline V gene sequence: CDR1 ENHRY, CDR2 SYGVKD. The J segment lost 4 bases and the V segment lost 10 bases, leaving 4 bases of the junction unmatched. CDR3 length: 12 residues.

The rearrangement links TRBV7-9 to TRBJ1-6, with TRBD1 matching over 9 bases. Per germline, CDR1 SEHNR and CDR2 FQNEAQ (reference sequence). The CDR3 totals 17 residues. V lost 4 bases and J lost 10; bases outside the gene matches: 14. The CDR3 protein is CASSSRDRASVGSPLHF. The DNA of the CDR3 is TGTGCCAGCAGCTCCCGGGACAGGGCAAGTGTGGGGTCACCCCTCCACTTT.

This clonotype was counted a few times. V and J are TRBV12-5 and TRBJ2-1; tentatively, D is TRBD1 or TRBD2 (7 bases each). Germline V CDR1 and CDR2: LGHNT, FRNRAP. V lost 2 bases to trimming and J lost 3 bases, with 14 bases between them. The CDR3 loop spans 16 amino acids. The CDR3 reads CASGLTSRGGYNEQFF. The CDR3 DNA sequence: TGTGCTAGTGGTTTGACCTCCAGGGGGGGCTACAATGAGCAGTTCTTC.

This clonotype was detected many times. This chain joins TRBV7-6 and TRBJ2-5, with D possibly called TRBD1 or TRBD2 (5 bases each). V shed 1 base and J shed 2 bases, with 14 bases lying between them. The CDR3 runs 16 residues. In germline, CDR1 is SGHVS, CDR2 FNYEAQ. The CDR3 region has the DNA TGTGCCAGCAGCTTAGTAGGGAGACAGCCTCAAGAGACCCAGTACTTC. This sequence encodes CASSLVGRQPQETQYF.

V and J are TRBV15 and TRBJ2-5, with D tentatively TRBD1 or TRBD2 (5 bases each). Germline CDR1 LNHNV, CDR2 YYDKDF (reference sequence). Trimming took 0 bases from V and 5 from J, leaving 16 bases between them. There are 16 residues in the CDR3. The CDR3 spells CATSREGTGTKETQYF. The CDR3 DNA follows: TGTGCCACCAGCAGAGAGGGAACCGGGACCAAGGAGACCCAGTACTTC.